These T cell receptor beta chains were read from a single sample in a study of molecular identifiers for immune sequencing clone quantification. TCRdb analysed the PCR reads with MiXCR anew, one entry per CDR3 protein. The data hold some 580,000 distinct CDR3 sequences, with roughly 25% observed a single time. The sample taken for sequencing was naive CD8+ T cells from blood, with Jurkat cell RNA spiked in. These receptors all stem from a human donor in good health. Some libraries in this study had Jurkat cell RNA spiked in. Each CDR3 is given with its conserved first and last residue. The D gene is left open where the match is weak. Rows may omit the clone size; those that give it use once, few, many or a size class.

v_gene,j_gene,d_gene,abundance,CDR3nt,CDR3aa
TRBV19,TRBJ2-1,.,few,TGTGCCAGTAGTATAAGGATAGCGTACAATGAGCAGTTCTTC,CASSIRIAYNEQFF
TRBV20-1,TRBJ2-3,TRBD2,.,TGCAGTGCTAGACTTCCGCGTCTAGCGGGACCTAGCACAGATACGCAGTATTTT,CSARLPRLAGPSTDTQYF
TRBV20-1,TRBJ2-1,TRBD2,few,TGCAGTGCTAGCGGACTAGCGGGAAACTACAATGAGCAGTTCTTC,CSASGLAGNYNEQFF
TRBV6-2/TRBV6-3,TRBJ2-5,.,few,TGTGCCAGCAGTACGGACGGGCAAGAGACCCAGTACTTC,CASSTDGQETQYF
TRBV4-1,TRBJ2-4,.,.,TGCGCCAGCAGCCCCGCGTTAGGAACCGGGGAAAACATTCAGTACTTC,CASSPALGTGENIQYF
TRBV7-9,TRBJ2-7,.,few,TGTGCCAGCAGCTATGGGACGAACGAGCAGTACTTC,CASSYGTNEQYF
TRBV9,TRBJ2-7,TRBD1,few,TGTGCCAGCAGCGCATCGGGACAGACCTACGAGCAGTACTTC,CASSASGQTYEQYF
TRBV3-1,TRBJ2-7,.,.,TGTGCCAGCAGCCAAGATGTTCACAGCAACACCTACGAGCAGTACTTC,CASSQDVHSNTYEQYF
TRBV11-1,TRBJ2-5,.,many,TGTGCCAGCGATTCGGGAAGTCAAGAGACCCAGTACTTC,CASDSGSQETQYF
TRBV5-4,TRBJ2-1,.,.,TGTGCCAGCATCCTTGGGGACAATGAGCAGTTCTTC,CASILGDNEQFF
TRBV7-3,TRBJ2-2,TRBD2,few,TGTGCCAGCAGCTATCTAGCGGGAGGATCCGGGGAGCTGTTTTTT,CASSYLAGGSGELFF
TRBV15,TRBJ2-1,.,.,TGTGCCACCAGCAGTAGGTTACTAGTCCATGAGCAGTTCTTC,CATSSRLLVHEQFF
TRBV20-1,TRBJ2-7,.,few,TGCAGTGCTCCCGACTGGTCCTACGAGCAGTACTTC,CSAPDWSYEQYF
TRBV19,TRBJ1-5,.,.,TGTGCCAGTAGTATAGGGGTCAGGGGTGGCAATCAGCCCCAGCATTTT,CASSIGVRGGNQPQHF
TRBV4-1,TRBJ1-1,.,many,TGCGCCAGCAGCCAGGCGTTTGCAGCGAACACTGAAGCTTTCTTT,CASSQAFAANTEAFF
TRBV28,TRBJ1-2,.,.,TGTGCCAGCACCACCCGGGGAATCACAGGGCGCCCTGTCTATGGCTACACCTTC,CASTTRGITGRPVYGYTF
TRBV28,TRBJ2-1,TRBD2,few,TGTGCCAGCAGTTTCCGGACTAGCTCCTACAATGAGCAGTTCTTC,CASSFRTSSYNEQFF
TRBV19,TRBJ2-3,TRBD2,.,TGTGCCAGTAGTACGATTAGCGGGACTACAGATACGCAGTATTTT,CASSTISGTTDTQYF
TRBV20-1,TRBJ2-2,TRBD2,few,TGCAGTGCTAGAGATCGCGGACTAGCGGGATGGTCTGGCGGGGAGCTGGTTTTT,CSARDRGLAGWSGGELVF
TRBV20-1,TRBJ2-7,.,.,TGCAGTGCCGCACAACCCTTGACGGGCCATGGCTACGAGCAGTACTTC,CSAAQPLTGHGYEQYF
TRBV27,TRBJ2-5,TRBD2,.,TGTGCCAGCAGTCTACTAGCGATAGGGGAGACCCAGTACTTC,CASSLLAIGETQYF
TRBV27,TRBJ1-6,.,few,TGTGCCAGCAGTTCGGCAGGAATAAATTCACCCCTCCACTTT,CASSSAGINSPLHF
TRBV20-1,TRBJ1-1,.,many,TGCAGTGCTAGCGTCTACAGCGGTGCCGTGAGGGAAGCTTTCTTT,CSASVYSGAVREAFF
TRBV5-4,TRBJ2-7,.,many,TGTGCCAGCAGCTGGGGACGGGACTACGAGCAGTACTTC,CASSWGRDYEQYF
TRBV28,TRBJ2-1,.,few,TGTGCCAGCAGTTTTCGGGGTGATCAAGTTGAGCAGTTCTTC,CASSFRGDQVEQFF
TRBV5-1,TRBJ2-5,.,many,TGCGCCACCAGGTGGGGCCTGTTGGAAGAGACCCAGTACTTC,CATRWGLLEETQYF
TRBV19,TRBJ1-1,.,many,TGTGCCAGTAGTATAGATCGGGGGACGAACACTGAAGCTTTCTTT,CASSIDRGTNTEAFF
TRBV10-3,TRBJ1-1,.,few,TGTGCCATCAGTGAGTCCGGGGGGATGAACACTGAAGCTTTCTTT,CAISESGGMNTEAFF
TRBV4-1,TRBJ1-5,.,.,TGCGCCAGCAGCCAATCAAATAGCAATCAGCCCCAGCATTTT,CASSQSNSNQPQHF
TRBV7-7,TRBJ2-2,.,few,TGTGCCAGCAGCCCCGGGACTGGGTTCGCCGGGGAGCTGTTTTTT,CASSPGTGFAGELFF
TRBV4-1,TRBJ1-5,.,few,TGCGCCAGCAGCCACGATGGCCGCGGGGGCAATCAGCCCCAGCATTTT,CASSHDGRGGNQPQHF
TRBV6-5,TRBJ1-5,TRBD1,many,TGTGCCAGCAGTTCCGGGACAGGGGTCGGTCAGCCCCAGCATTTT,CASSSGTGVGQPQHF
TRBV19,TRBJ2-7,.,few,TGTGCCAGTAGACCGAGCGGCGCTCCATCCTACGAGCAGTACTTC,CASRPSGAPSYEQYF
TRBV9,TRBJ2-1,TRBD2,few,TGTGCCAGCAGCGCGGGACTAGCGGGATCCAATGAGCAGTTCTTC,CASSAGLAGSNEQFF
TRBV29-1,TRBJ1-2,.,.,TGCAGCGTTGACAGATCACCAGTGAGCTATGGCTACACCTTC,CSVDRSPVSYGYTF
TRBV6-5,TRBJ2-2,TRBD2,many,TGTGCCAGCAGTTACTTGCAGAGAGGAGCGGGAGCAACCGGGGAGCTGTTTTTT,CASSYLQRGAGATGELFF
TRBV4-1,TRBJ1-1,.,many,TGCGCCAGCAGCCAAGGACCACAGCAGAACACTGAAGCTTTCTTT,CASSQGPQQNTEAFF
TRBV30,TRBJ1-1,.,few,TGTGCCTGGAGTGTGGTGAGGAACACTGAAGCTTTCTTT,CAWSVVRNTEAFF
TRBV9,TRBJ2-2,.,few,TGTGCCAGCAGCGTAGACGGCTCGTTTAGCACCGGGGAGCTGTTTTTT,CASSVDGSFSTGELFF
TRBV6-6,TRBJ1-1,.,.,TGTGCCAGCAGTTTTCTTCCAATAGGTACAGAAGGATTAATGAACACTGAAGCTTTCTTT,CASSFLPIGTEGLMNTEAFF
TRBV28,TRBJ2-2,TRBD1,many,TGTGCCAGCAGTCCCCGGACAGGGTTAGCCGGGGAGCTGTTTTTT,CASSPRTGLAGELFF
TRBV18,TRBJ1-1,.,few,TGTGCCAGCTCACCCCCCTATCTTGGGGGGACCGACACTGAAGCTTTCTTT,CASSPPYLGGTDTEAFF
TRBV7-6,TRBJ2-3,TRBD2,many,TGTGCCAGCAGCTTACCGCGTAGCGGGGGAGGCACAGATACGCAGTATTTT,CASSLPRSGGGTDTQYF
TRBV12-3/TRBV12-4,TRBJ1-1,.,many,TGTGCCAGCAGTTTAGGGTCTGGAGCTGAAGCTTTCTTT,CASSLGSGAEAFF
TRBV20-1,TRBJ2-7,.,many,TGCAGTGCTAGAGATGTACTGACCTACGAGCAGTACTTC,CSARDVLTYEQYF
TRBV13,TRBJ2-6,.,many,TGTGCCAGCAGCTTAGGGGGGTTTAACGCTGGGGCCAACGTCCTGACTTTC,CASSLGGFNAGANVLTF
TRBV4-1,TRBJ1-4,.,many,TGCGCCAGCAGCCTTCCAACAGGGTTGGGTGAAAAACTGTTTTTT,CASSLPTGLGEKLFF
TRBV7-9,TRBJ2-3,.,many,TGTGCCAGCAGCATCCGACCCTGGGGGACAGATACGCAGTATTTT,CASSIRPWGTDTQYF
TRBV11-2,TRBJ2-5,.,.,TGTGCCAGCAGCTCACCGCTAGCGTTTCAAGAGGCCCAGTACTTC,CASSSPLAFQEAQYF
TRBV29-1,TRBJ2-7,TRBD1,few,TGCAGCGTTTTGGACAGGAACCACGAGCAGTACTTC,CSVLDRNHEQYF
TRBV6-1,TRBJ2-5,TRBD1,once,TGTGCCAGCACCGGGACAGGGGGCCTCCCGGCGCCCCAGTACTTC,CASTGTGGLPAPQYF
TRBV19,TRBJ2-3,.,many,TGTGCCAGTAAGCCCGCTAGCACAGATACGCAGTATTTT,CASKPASTDTQYF
TRBV7-9,TRBJ2-7,.,.,TGTGCCAGCAGCTTCTCCACCGGGGTGGGCGAGCAGTACTTC,CASSFSTGVGEQYF